Shown below are 6 T cell receptor beta chains from a single sample sequenced in a study of T cells in Graves' hyperthyroidism and ophthalmopathy. Amplification of TCR beta CDR3 regions was performed using RNA transcripts as template. During a first-round RT-PCR of the TCR CDR3, the HTBI primer set was used. One entry per CDR3 protein, called by TCRdb with MiXCR from the multiplex PCR reads. Of fewer than 500,000 distinct CDR3 sequences in the sample, approximately 13% were seen once. The sample consisted of blood. These receptors were obtained from a man aged 25 to 40 with Graves' hyperthyroidism that later progressed to Graves' ophthalmopathy.

Of note for this clonotype: The junction shows a germline mismatch at one end, possibly a read error. V gene TRBV18 combines with J gene TRBJ2-3; 9 nucleotides align to TRBD2. Germline CDR1 reads KGHSH; CDR2 reads LQKENI. The CDR3 spans 15 residues. The CDR3 spells CASSSPRGGSDTQYF. CDR3 DNA: TGTGCCAGCTCATCACCGCGGGGGGGTTCAGATACGCAGTATTTT.

This clonotype was counted between two and nine times. The V and J genes are TRBV9 and TRBJ2-3; the match to TRBD2 covers 8 bases. Trimming took 0 bases from V and 5 from J; bases not matched to a gene: 5. Germline V gives CDR1 SGDLS, CDR2 YYNGEE. This CDR3 spans 15 amino acids. CDR3 bases: TGTGCCAGCAGCGTAGCGGGGGGGGCTGGAGATACGCAGTATTTT. Its translation is CASSVAGGAGDTQYF. Combining the CDR3 with reference TRBV9 and TRBJ2-3 gives the whole variable domain DSGVTQTPKHLITATGQRVTLRCSPRSGDLSVYWYQQSLDQGLQFLIQYYNGEERAKGNILERFSAQQFPDLHSELNLSSLELGDSALYFCASSVAGGAGDTQYFGPGTRLTVL.

This clonotype was seen at least ten times. V gene TRBV12-3 or TRBV12-4 combines with J gene TRBJ1-2; D is undetermined. The CDR3 covers 16 residues. V was shortened by 0 bases and J by 1 base, with 12 bases between the two germline ends. The CDR3 loop is CASSLALVGFNYGYTF. The CDR3 DNA sequence: TGTGCCAGCAGTTTAGCGCTGGTCGGATTTAACTATGGCTACACCTTC.

This clonotype was recorded many times. The rearrangement joins TRBV7-9 to TRBJ2-3; 7 nucleotides align to TRBD2. The CDR3 covers 14 residues. The germline gives CDR1 SEHNR, CDR2 FQNEAQ (reference sequence). V was pared by 4 bases and J by 3 bases, with 4 bases of the junction left unmatched. The CDR3 region is CASSSDGGTDTQYF. The CDR3 DNA sequence: TGTGCCAGCAGCTCAGACGGGGGGACAGATACGCAGTATTTT. The complete variable domain, with remaining parts taken from reference TRBV7-9 and TRBJ2-3, reads DTGVSQNPRHKITKRGQNVTFRCDPISEHNRLYWYRQTLGQGPEFLTYFQNEAQLEKSRLLSDRFSAERPKGSFSTLEIQRTEQGDSAMYLCASSSDGGTDTQYFGPGTRLTVL.

This clonotype has a single count. V usage is TRBV13 and J usage is TRBJ1-2; D unresolved. The CDR3 totals 16 residues. V dropped 3 bases and J dropped 6 bases, with 20 bases sitting between them. In germline, CDR1 is PRHDT, CDR2 FYEKMQ (reference sequence). CDR3 in amino acids: CASSFKRARIADGYTF. Here the CDR3 DNA reads TGTGCCAGCAGCTTCAAAAGGGCCCGGATAGCCGATGGCTACACCTTC.

The chain links TRBV12-3 or TRBV12-4 to TRBJ2-1; TRBD2 is a possible D gene (6 bases). The CDR3 sequence is 17 residues long. Trimming removed 3 bases from V and 3 bases from J, with 18 bases in between. CDR3 nucleotides: TGTGCCAGCAGTTTCCGGCCGGGACTGAGCCTCTACAATGAGCAGTTCTTC. The encoded protein is CASSFRPGLSLYNEQFF.